This is a list of T cell receptor beta chains from one sample in a study of CD8 T cells in ankylosing spondylitis. From the 5' RACE reads, TCRdb called clonotypes with MiXCR, one entry per CDR3 protein. Among around 540,000 distinct CDR3 sequences listed, 9.5% to 15% were seen once. Sequenced: blood, either unsorted or a sorted T cell fraction (not recorded which). These receptors were taken from a male donor with ankylosing spondylitis. The CDR3 runs from the conserved cysteine through the conserved F or W. The D gene is left open where the match is weak. Only part of the rows carry a size: once, few, many, or a class if the clone is expanded.

j_gene: TRBJ2-1
len: 14
abundance: many
v_gene: TRBV12-3/TRBV12-4
d_gene: NA
CDR3aa: CASIASVPYNEQFF
CDR3nt: TGTGCCAGCATTGCTAGCGTTCCCTACAATGAGCAGTTCTTC

j_gene: TRBJ1-1
len: 11
abundance: NA
v_gene: TRBV3-1
d_gene: NA
CDR3aa: CASSQAGEAFF
CDR3nt: TGTGCCAGCAGCCAGGCGGGTGAAGCTTTCTTT

j_gene: TRBJ2-2
len: 13
abundance: NA
v_gene: TRBV7-9
d_gene: NA
CDR3aa: CASSSQGGGELFF
CDR3nt: TGTGCCAGCAGCTCACAGGGAGGCGGGGAGCTGTTTTTT

j_gene: TRBJ1-5
len: 15
abundance: many
v_gene: TRBV7-8
d_gene: NA
CDR3aa: CASSLDDNVDQPQHF
CDR3nt: TGTGCCAGCAGCTTAGATGACAACGTCGATCAGCCCCAGCATTTT

j_gene: TRBJ2-5
len: 15
abundance: few
v_gene: TRBV20-1
d_gene: TRBD2
CDR3aa: CSARLLAGMRETQYF
CDR3nt: TGCAGTGCTAGGCTTCTAGCGGGGATGCGGGAGACCCAGTACTTC

j_gene: TRBJ2-2
len: 15
abundance: few
v_gene: TRBV7-8
d_gene: TRBD2
CDR3aa: CASSPQREDTGELFF
CDR3nt: TGTGCCAGCAGCCCCCAGCGGGAGGACACCGGGGAGCTGTTTTTT

j_gene: TRBJ2-5
len: 14
abundance: NA
v_gene: TRBV7-9
d_gene: NA
CDR3aa: CASSLERYQETQYF
CDR3nt: TGTGCCAGCAGCTTAGAAAGGTACCAAGAGACCCAGTACTTC

j_gene: TRBJ2-7
len: 14
abundance: NA
v_gene: TRBV5-1
d_gene: NA
CDR3aa: CASSPGLLGYEQYF
CDR3nt: TGCGCCAGCAGCCCGGGGCTCCTGGGGTACGAGCAGTACTTC

j_gene: TRBJ2-5
len: 16
abundance: few
v_gene: TRBV4-2
d_gene: NA
CDR3aa: CASSQEARWYQETQYF
CDR3nt: TGTGCCAGCAGCCAAGAGGCTAGATGGTACCAAGAGACCCAGTACTTC

j_gene: TRBJ2-2
len: 14
abundance: NA
v_gene: TRBV15
d_gene: NA
CDR3aa: CATSEGANTGELFF
CDR3nt: TGTGCCACCAGCGAGGGAGCCAACACCGGGGAGCTGTTTTTT

j_gene: TRBJ2-2
len: 13
abundance: NA
v_gene: TRBV9
d_gene: TRBD2
CDR3aa: CASNRGSTGELFF
CDR3nt: TGTGCCAGCAATCGCGGGAGCACCGGGGAGCTGTTTTTT

j_gene: TRBJ2-2
len: 14
abundance: NA
v_gene: TRBV2
d_gene: TRBD2
CDR3aa: CASKVAGVPGELFF
CDR3nt: TGTGCCAGCAAAGTAGCGGGAGTCCCCGGGGAGCTGTTTTTT

j_gene: TRBJ2-5
len: 15
abundance: NA
v_gene: TRBV24-1
d_gene: NA
CDR3aa: CATSDPGSKGETQYF
CDR3nt: TGTGCCACCAGTGACCCGGGATCCAAAGGAGAGACCCAGTACTTC

j_gene: TRBJ2-3
len: 16
abundance: few
v_gene: TRBV24-1
d_gene: TRBD1
CDR3aa: CATSDLGQGEADTQYF
CDR3nt: TGTGCCACCAGTGATTTGGGACAGGGGGAGGCAGATACGCAGTATTTT

j_gene: TRBJ1-2
len: 14
abundance: few
v_gene: TRBV12-3/TRBV12-4
d_gene: NA
CDR3aa: CASRGTGSNYGYTF
CDR3nt: TGTGCCAGCAGGGGAACAGGGTCGAACTATGGCTACACCTTC

j_gene: TRBJ1-2
len: 14
abundance: many
v_gene: TRBV7-9
d_gene: TRBD1
CDR3aa: CASSLRQGDYGYTF
CDR3nt: TGTGCCAGCAGCCTGCGACAGGGGGACTATGGCTACACCTTC

j_gene: TRBJ2-3
len: 16
abundance: many
v_gene: TRBV20-1
d_gene: NA
CDR3aa: CSARVSGGVATDTQYF
CDR3nt: TGCAGTGCTAGAGTGTCCGGCGGGGTAGCGACAGATACGCAGTATTTT

j_gene: TRBJ2-1
len: 16
abundance: NA
v_gene: TRBV20-1
d_gene: TRBD2
CDR3aa: CSARLAGGLGPNEQFF
CDR3nt: TGCAGTGCTCGACTAGCGGGAGGACTAGGACCCAATGAGCAGTTCTTC